Listed here are 5 T cell receptor beta chains from one sample, sequenced in a study of CD8+ T cells in alopecia areata. The authors extracted RNA and reverse transcribed it into cDNA as the sequencing template. Clones were sequenced by immunoSEQ multiplex PCR, and TCRdb holds only the in-frame ones, with some missing. The table shows approximately 140,000 clones, with 75% to 90% occurring only once. Sequences were derived from CD8+ T cells sorted from blood, sampled at week 0. The source of these receptors is a human donor with alopecia areata.

The gene calls are TRBV27 and TRBJ2-1; D is ambiguous. This CDR3 has 13 residues. The V end lost 3 bases, the J end lost 9 bases, and 12 bases lay between the germline ends. Germline V gene sequence: CDR1 MNHEY, CDR2 SMNVEV (reference sequence). CDR3 amino acids: CASSLFRMGEQFF. The CDR3 DNA is TGTGCCAGCAGTTTGTTCCGAATGGGTGAGCAGTTCTTC.

J is TRBJ2-3 and V is TRBV2, with 10 bases lining up with TRBD1. There are 20 residues in the CDR3. From germline, CDR1 is SNHLY and CDR2 FYNNEI. Trimming removed 4 bases from V and 4 bases from J; junction bases left unmatched: 20. The CDR3 spells CASSVRRDRGILDVADTQYF. CDR3 bases: TGTGCCAGCAGTGTCCGCCGGGACAGGGGTATTTTGGACGTCGCAGATACGCAGTATTTT.

The chain employs TRBV29-1 and TRBJ1-1; D gene ambiguous. Germline CDR1 and CDR2: SQVTM and ANQGSEA. CDR3 length equals 12 residues. V lost 5 bases and J 0 bases, leaving 7 bases between the germline ends. The CDR3 reads CSVFEMNTEAFF. Here the CDR3 DNA reads TGCAGCGTTTTTGAGATGAACACTGAAGCTTTCTTT. Variable domain in full (rest from reference TRBV29-1 and TRBJ1-1): SAVISQKPSRDICQRGTSLTIQCQVDSQVTMMFWYRQQPGQSLTLIATANQGSEATYESGFVIDKFPISRPNLTFSTLTVSNMSPEDSSIYLCSVFEMNTEAFFGQGTRLTVV.

This clone was seen once. This chain links TRBV25-1 with TRBJ2-7, with D perhaps matching TRBD1 (6 bases). The V end was cut by 1 base, the J end by 5 bases, with 12 bases between. CDR3 length: 14 residues. Germline-derived CDR1 and CDR2 are MGHDK and SYGVNS. CDR3: CASSELGHSHEQYF. CDR3 in DNA: TGTGCCAGCAGTGAATTGGGACATTCTCACGAGCAGTACTTC.

This clone was counted once. The V call is TRBV6-1, the J call TRBJ1-5; tentative D call: TRBD1 (5 bases). The V gene's germline CDR1 is MNHNS and CDR2 SASEGT. Trimming took 3 bases from V and 1 from J, leaving 13 bases between them. This CDR3 spans 16 amino acids. This CDR3 is CASSDSGFGSNQPQHF. Written as DNA, the CDR3 is TGTGCCAGCAGTGATTCAGGGTTCGGGAGCAATCAGCCCCAGCATTTT.